This T cell receptor (beta chain) was documented in a study of T cell responses to AZD1222 COVID-19 vaccine. Deletions cut 6 bases from V and 1 base from J, with 18 bases between. Germline CDR1 SNHLY, CDR2 FYNNEI. The CDR3 totals 16 residues. Assay used: immunoSEQ multiplex PCR; TCRdb lists only in-frame clones, some missing. Among under 150,000 clones listed, 70% to 90% were seen once. This sequence was found in an adult who received the MenACWY meningococcal vaccine as a control. The rearrangement links TRBV2 to TRBJ1-2; D remains unclear. The sample was peripheral blood, taken 28 days after the second dose of the MenACWY control vaccine. DNA of the CDR3: TGTGCCAGCAGGGCCACACAGCTTGTGCTTAACTATGGCTACACCTTC. Its translation: CASRATQLVLNYGYTF.